These 16 T cell receptor beta chains share one sample of origin, sequenced in a study of cytomegalovirus exposure and HLA in healthy donors (dated by TCRdb to the late 2010s). Preparation of the library involved the immunoSEQ multiplex PCR assay. For the multiplex PCR, a mixture combining 60 forward primers for TCR Vbeta segments and 13 reverse primers for TCR Jbeta segments was used. Drawn from immuneACCESS, this table holds only the in-frame rearrangements with V and J called that TCRdb kept. Clones are partly lost; checked studies trace under half to an unresolved V gene and leave the rest unexplained. Recorded for this sample are 95,000 to 100,000 clones; about 75% of them occurred a single time. About 10% of the sample is held by the ten biggest clonotypes. Specimen: PBMCs. These receptors all come from a man aged 45-60 years in good health and CMV-seronegative.

The chain couples TRBV2 to TRBJ2-3, with 7 bases lining up with TRBD2. Germline-derived CDR1 and CDR2 are SNHLY and FYNNEI. V trimming: 8 bases; J trimming: 2 bases; junction bases outside the gene matches: 10. The CDR3 is 15 amino acids. The CDR3 loop reads CASGFLAANTDTQYF. In DNA, the CDR3 is TGTGCCAGCGGCTTTCTAGCGGCTAACACAGATACGCAGTATTTT.

This clone occurred a few times. The V and J genes are TRBV15 and TRBJ2-5; 7 bases match TRBD1. The end of the DNA is better explained by TRBJ2-7, so the J call may be wrong. From germline, CDR1 is LNHNV and CDR2 YYDKDF (reference sequence). This CDR3 is 14 amino acids long. The CDR3 here is CATSKIDRVNEQYF. CDR3 bases: TGTGCCACCAGCAAAATCGACAGGGTCAACGAGCAGTACTTC.

The chain combines TRBV7-9 with TRBJ2-7; 8 nucleotides line up with TRBD1. CDR1 and CDR2 (germline): SEHNR, FQNEAQ (reference sequence). V lost 2 bases and J lost 4; bases outside the gene matches: 10. This CDR3 is built from 16 residues. For the CDR3, the DNA is TGTGCCAGCAGCTTAAAGGCAGGGGGCTCGGGGTACGAGCAGTACTTC. It is translated as CASSLKAGGSGYEQYF.

This sequence joins TRBV4-3 and TRBJ2-7; 8 bases fit TRBD2. The CDR3 spans 14 residues. J lost 5 bases, V lost 4 bases, and 7 bases had no gene match. CDR1 is LGHNA and CDR2 is YSLEER in the germline V gene. CDR3 residues: CASSRRAGVHEQYF. DNA for the CDR3: TGCGCCAGCAGCCGACGAGCGGGAGTCCACGAGCAGTACTTC.

There are a few counts of this clone. The gene calls are TRBV2 and TRBJ2-2; 9 bases fit TRBD1. The CDR3 is 15 residues long. Germline V CDR1 and CDR2: SNHLY, FYNNEI. The V gene end was trimmed by 7 bases and the J gene end by 1 base; junction bases not matched to a gene: 4. CDR3 coding DNA: TGTGCCAGCACTAGACAGGGGGGGAACACCGGGGAGCTGTTTTTT. This codes for CASTRQGGNTGELFF.

The V and J genes are TRBV5-1 and TRBJ2-7; 15 bases map to TRBD2. V gave up 5 bases and J gave up 5 bases; unmatched junction bases: 5. Germline V gives CDR1 SGHRS, CDR2 YFSETQ. The CDR3 has 15 amino acids. Here the CDR3 DNA reads TGCGCCAGCAGTAGGGGACTAGCGGGAGGAAACGAGCAGTACTTC. Its translation is CASSRGLAGGNEQYF.

The rearrangement uses TRBV10-3 and TRBJ1-5; TRBD1 might be the D (5 bases). The V end lost 6 bases, the J end lost 0 bases, and 9 bases lay between the germline ends. The CDR3 is 14 residues long. Germline V gene data show CDR1 as ENHRY and CDR2 as SYGVKD. Written as DNA, the CDR3 is TGTGCCATCAGACCAGACAGTAGCAATCAGCCCCAGCATTTT. This sequence encodes CAIRPDSSNQPQHF.

V usage is TRBV5-6 and J usage is TRBJ2-3; tentatively, D is TRBD2 (6 bases). CDR3 length equals 15 residues. The V end lost 4 bases, the J end lost 3 bases, and 15 bases lay between the germline ends. Germline V gene lookup returns CDR1 SGHDT and CDR2 YYEEEE. CDR3 coding DNA: TGTGCCAGCAGCATTAATGGGGCGGGGACAGATACGCAGTATTTT. Its protein product is CASSINGAGTDTQYF. Full variable domain (rest looked up from reference TRBV5-6 and TRBJ2-3): DAGVTQSPTHLIKTRGQQVTLRCSPKSGHDTVSWYQQALGQGPQFIFQYYEEEERQRGNFPDRFSGHQFPNYSSELNVNALLLGDSALYLCASSINGAGTDTQYFGPGTRLTVL.

This sequence joins TRBV27 and TRBJ2-7; TRBD2 aligns across 7 bases. Losses at the gene ends were 3 bases for V and 4 bases for J; bases not matched to a gene: 6. The CDR3 totals 14 residues. Germline values: CDR1 MNHEY, CDR2 SMNVEV (reference sequence). The CDR3 sequence: CASSFNGGWYEQYF. DNA for the CDR3: TGTGCCAGCAGTTTCAACGGGGGGTGGTACGAGCAGTACTTC.

V and J are TRBV13 and TRBJ2-1; 9 bases map to TRBD2. The length of the CDR3 is 16 residues. J was trimmed by 8 bases and V by 3 bases; bases with no gene match: 11. Germline V gene sequence: CDR1 PRHDT, CDR2 FYEKMQ (reference sequence). Written as DNA, the CDR3 is TGTGCCAGCAGCTTTTCCAGCGGGGGGAATTTAGATGAGCAGTTCTTC. It yields the protein CASSFSSGGNLDEQFF.

The J gene is TRBJ2-2, the V gene TRBV29-1; 13 nucleotides agree with TRBD2. This CDR3 has 19 residues. Losses at the gene ends were 6 bases for V and 3 bases for J; bases not matched to a gene: 16. The germline V gene has CDR1 SQVTM and CDR2 ANQGSEA. In DNA form, the CDR3 reads TGCAGCGTGGTACCGGGACTAGCGGGGCTTATGGGAGACACCGGGGAGCTGTTTTTT. Translation gives CSVVPGLAGLMGDTGELFF.

This clone has just a few counts. This chain connects TRBV5-1 to TRBJ2-5, with a tentative D call TRBD2 (7 bases). This CDR3 region has 14 residues. Between the trimmed V and J ends, which lost 1 base and 5 bases, there was a span of 12 bases. Germline V gene data show CDR1 as SGHRS and CDR2 as YFSETQ. The CDR3 spells CASSLRGGEETQYF. For the CDR3, the DNA is TGCGCCAGCAGCTTGCGAGGGGGGGAGGAGACCCAGTACTTC.

The J gene is TRBJ1-6, the V gene TRBV5-5; maybe TRBD1 (6 bases). With 0 bases removed from V and 13 bases from J, the gap between germline ends came to 11 bases. Germline assignment: CDR1 SGHKS and CDR2 YYEKEE (reference sequence). This CDR3 is built from 13 residues. This CDR3 reads CASSLGGDRPLHF. The DNA of the CDR3 is TGTGCCAGCAGCTTGGGCGGAGACAGGCCCCTCCACTTT.

This clone was recorded once. The chain couples TRBV28 to TRBJ2-2; TRBD1 matches at 8 bases. The germline V gene encodes CDR1 MDHEN and CDR2 SYDVKM. This CDR3 is 16 amino acids long. V lost 6 bases to trimming and J lost 7 bases; unmatched junction nucleotides: 13. The CDR3 DNA is TGTGCCAGCAGGGACAGGGAATTCGTTGGGAACGGGGAGCTGTTTTTT. Translating it yields CASRDREFVGNGELFF.

The rearrangement uses TRBV19 and TRBJ2-2; D possibly corresponds to TRBD2 (5 bases). The CDR3 covers 16 residues. Germline CDR1 is LNHDA and CDR2 is SQIVND (reference sequence). V was pared by 8 bases and J by 8 bases, with 24 bases between. CDR3 DNA sequence: TGTGCCAGTTCCCTATTGCGAGGGAGTAGTTCTGGGGAGCTGTTTTTT. This codes for CASSLLRGSSSGELFF.

This chain connects TRBV7-2 to TRBJ2-1, with 8 bases lining up with TRBD2. The CDR3 runs to 16 residues. CDR1 and CDR2 (germline): SGHTA, FQGNSA. Trimming removed 1 base from V and 2 bases from J; junction bases left unmatched: 4. CDR3 residues: CASSLGWRGAYNEQFF. The CDR3 coding sequence is TGTGCCAGCAGCTTAGGGTGGCGGGGGGCCTACAATGAGCAGTTCTTC.